This T cell receptor beta chain was recorded in a study of blood T cell repertoires in COVID-19. Study-wide context: PBMCs, B-cell-depleted T cells, or T cells provided the cDNA or gDNA that made up the material.

This table comes from immunoSEQ multiplex PCR, and its TCRdb copy is limited to in-frame clones, with some not included. Of about 370,000 clones listed, around 89% are singletons. The length of the CDR3 is 12 residues. With 5 bases removed from V and 0 bases from J, the gap between germline ends came to 5 bases. Germline CDR1 SGHTA, CDR2 FQGNSA. Concerning this clone itself: A far bigger clonotype differs at one base, so this is likely a read error.

Living in 24 US areas, the participants were between roughly 18 and 90 years of age. Grouping used clinical history reported by participants in a survey and questionnaire. This chain uses TRBV7-2 with TRBJ2-7; D is unresolved. Sequenced: PBMCs or T cells enriched from blood (not recorded which). This TCR came from a man younger than 30 who had recovered from COVID-19. CDR3 sequence: CASSPSSYEQYF. As DNA, the CDR3 is TGTGCCAGCAGCCCGAGCTCCTACGAGCAGTACTTC.